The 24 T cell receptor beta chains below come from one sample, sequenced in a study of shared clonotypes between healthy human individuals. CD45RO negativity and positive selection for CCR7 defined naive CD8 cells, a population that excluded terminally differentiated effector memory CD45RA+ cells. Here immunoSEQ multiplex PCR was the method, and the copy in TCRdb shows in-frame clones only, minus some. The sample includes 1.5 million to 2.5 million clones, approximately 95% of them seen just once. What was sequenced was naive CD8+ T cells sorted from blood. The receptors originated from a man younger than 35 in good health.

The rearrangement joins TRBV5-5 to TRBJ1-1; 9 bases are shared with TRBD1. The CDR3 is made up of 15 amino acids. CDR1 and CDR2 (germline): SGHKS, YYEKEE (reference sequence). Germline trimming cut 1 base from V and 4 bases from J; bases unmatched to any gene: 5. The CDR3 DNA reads TGTGCCAGCAGCTTGTTCGGGGACAGGGCCACTGAAGCTTTCTTT. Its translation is CASSLFGDRATEAFF.

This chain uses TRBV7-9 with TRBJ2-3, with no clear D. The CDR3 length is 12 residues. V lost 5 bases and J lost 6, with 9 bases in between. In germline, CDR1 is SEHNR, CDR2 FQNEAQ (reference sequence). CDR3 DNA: TGTGCCAGCAGCACCCACACGGATACGCAGTATTTT. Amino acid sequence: CASSTHTDTQYF.

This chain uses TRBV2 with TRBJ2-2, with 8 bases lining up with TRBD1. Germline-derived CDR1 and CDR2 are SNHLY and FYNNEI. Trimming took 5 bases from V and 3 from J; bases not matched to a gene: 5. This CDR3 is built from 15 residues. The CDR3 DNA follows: TGTGCCAGCAGTCAGACAGGGGAGGACACCGGGGAGCTGTTTTTT. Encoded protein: CASSQTGEDTGELFF.

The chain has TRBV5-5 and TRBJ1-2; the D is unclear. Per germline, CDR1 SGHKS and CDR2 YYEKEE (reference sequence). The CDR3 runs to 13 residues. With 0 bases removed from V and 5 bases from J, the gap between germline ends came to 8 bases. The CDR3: CASSLESGYGYTF. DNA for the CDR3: TGTGCCAGCAGCTTGGAATCGGGGTATGGCTACACCTTC. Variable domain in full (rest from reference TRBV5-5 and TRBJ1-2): DAGVTQSPTHLIKTRGQQVTLRCSPISGHKSVSWYQQVLGQGPQFIFQYYEKEERGRGNFPDRFSARQFPNYSSELNVNALLLGDSALYLCASSLESGYGYTFGSGTRLTVV.

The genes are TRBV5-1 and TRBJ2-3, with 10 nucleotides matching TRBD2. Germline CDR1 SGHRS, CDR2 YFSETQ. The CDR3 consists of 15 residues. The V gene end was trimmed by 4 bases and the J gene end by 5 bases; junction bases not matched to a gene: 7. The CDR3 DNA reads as TGCGCCAGCAGCACTCAGCGGGAGGGCCTAGATACGCAGTATTTT. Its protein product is CASSTQREGLDTQYF.

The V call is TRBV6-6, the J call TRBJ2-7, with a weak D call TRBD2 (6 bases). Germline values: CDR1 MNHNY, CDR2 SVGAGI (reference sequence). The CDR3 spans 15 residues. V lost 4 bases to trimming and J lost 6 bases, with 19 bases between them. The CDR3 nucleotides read TGTGCCAGCAGTTTATACGACGGCGGGGCGAGCGAGCAGTACTTC. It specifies CASSLYDGGASEQYF.

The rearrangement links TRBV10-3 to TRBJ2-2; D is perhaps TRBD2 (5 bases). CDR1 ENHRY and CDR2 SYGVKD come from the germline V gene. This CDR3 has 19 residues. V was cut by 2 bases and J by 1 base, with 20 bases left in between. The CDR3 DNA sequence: TGTGCCATCAGTGAGGAAAGAAACGGGGAAGATAGGAACACCGGGGAGCTGTTTTTT. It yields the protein CAISEERNGEDRNTGELFF.

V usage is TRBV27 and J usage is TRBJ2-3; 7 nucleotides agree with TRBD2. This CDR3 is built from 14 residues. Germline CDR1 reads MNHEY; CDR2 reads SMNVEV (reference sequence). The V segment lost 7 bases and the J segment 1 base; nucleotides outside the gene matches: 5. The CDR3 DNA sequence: TGTGCCAGCACCGTGGGGGGGGGCACAGATACGCAGTATTTT. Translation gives CASTVGGGTDTQYF.

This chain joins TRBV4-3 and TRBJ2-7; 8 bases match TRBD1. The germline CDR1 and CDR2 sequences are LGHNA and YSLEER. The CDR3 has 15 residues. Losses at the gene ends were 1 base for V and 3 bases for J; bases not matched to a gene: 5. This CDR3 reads CASSQGPGQDYEQYF. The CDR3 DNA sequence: TGCGCCAGCAGCCAAGGGCCGGGACAGGACTACGAGCAGTACTTC.

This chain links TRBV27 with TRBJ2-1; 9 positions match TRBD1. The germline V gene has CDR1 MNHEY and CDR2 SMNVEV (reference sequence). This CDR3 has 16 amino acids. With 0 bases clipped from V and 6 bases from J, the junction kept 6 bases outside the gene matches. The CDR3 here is CASSLSVGDRANEQFF. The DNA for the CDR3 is TGTGCCAGCAGTTTATCCGTGGGGGACAGGGCCAATGAGCAGTTCTTC.

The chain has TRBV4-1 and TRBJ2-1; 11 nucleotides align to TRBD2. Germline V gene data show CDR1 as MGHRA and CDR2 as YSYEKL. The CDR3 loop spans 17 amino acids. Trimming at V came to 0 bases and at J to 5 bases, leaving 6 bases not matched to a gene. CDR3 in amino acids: CASSQDKGLAANNEQFF. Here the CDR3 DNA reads TGCGCCAGCAGCCAAGATAAGGGACTAGCGGCAAACAATGAGCAGTTCTTC.

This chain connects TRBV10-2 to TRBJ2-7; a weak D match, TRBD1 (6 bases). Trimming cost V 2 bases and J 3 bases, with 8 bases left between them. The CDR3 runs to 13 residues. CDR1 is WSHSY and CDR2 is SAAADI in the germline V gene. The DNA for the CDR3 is TGCGCCAGCAGTGAGGTGGACAGCTACGAGCAGTACTTC. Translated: CASSEVDSYEQYF.

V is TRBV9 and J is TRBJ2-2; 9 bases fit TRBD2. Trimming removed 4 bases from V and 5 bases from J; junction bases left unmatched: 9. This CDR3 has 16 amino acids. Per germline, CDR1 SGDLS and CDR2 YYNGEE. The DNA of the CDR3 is TGTGCCAGCAGCCCCTCAGCGGGAGGCGGAACCGGGGAGCTGTTTTTT. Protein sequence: CASSPSAGGGTGELFF. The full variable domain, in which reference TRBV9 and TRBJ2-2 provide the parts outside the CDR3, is DSGVTQTPKHLITATGQRVTLRCSPRSGDLSVYWYQQSLDQGLQFLIQYYNGEERAKGNILERFSAQQFPDLHSELNLSSLELGDSALYFCASSPSAGGGTGELFFGEGSRLTVL.

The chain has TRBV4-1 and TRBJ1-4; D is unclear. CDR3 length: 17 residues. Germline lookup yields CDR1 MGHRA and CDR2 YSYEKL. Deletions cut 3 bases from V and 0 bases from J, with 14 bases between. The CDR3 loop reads CASSQEKGVATNEKLFF. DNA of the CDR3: TGCGCCAGCAGCCAGGAGAAAGGAGTCGCAACTAATGAAAAACTGTTTTTT.

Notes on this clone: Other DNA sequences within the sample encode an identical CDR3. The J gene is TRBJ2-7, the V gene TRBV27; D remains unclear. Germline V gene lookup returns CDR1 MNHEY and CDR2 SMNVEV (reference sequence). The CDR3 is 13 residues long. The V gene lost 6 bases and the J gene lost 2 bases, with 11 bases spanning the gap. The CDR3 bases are TGTGCCAGCAGCCTGGCTGGAGCCTACGAGCAGTACTTC. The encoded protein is CASSLAGAYEQYF.

CDR3 DNA: TGTGCCATTTCGGACAGCGAAGGTTATCAGCCCCAGCATTTT. This sequence encodes CAISDSEGYQPQHF. The gene calls are TRBV6-6 and TRBJ1-5, with a tentative D call TRBD1 (6 bases). CDR1 and CDR2 from the germline V gene are MNHNY and SVGAGI (reference sequence). Trimming took off 10 bases at V and 5 bases at J, with 18 bases between the two ends. The CDR3 loop spans 14 amino acids.

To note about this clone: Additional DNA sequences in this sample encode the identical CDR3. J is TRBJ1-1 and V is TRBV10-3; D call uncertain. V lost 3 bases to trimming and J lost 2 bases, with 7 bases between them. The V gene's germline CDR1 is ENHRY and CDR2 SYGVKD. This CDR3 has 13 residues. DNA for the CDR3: TGTGCCATCAGTGATCTGGGCAACACTGAAGCTTTCTTT. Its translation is CAISDLGNTEAFF.

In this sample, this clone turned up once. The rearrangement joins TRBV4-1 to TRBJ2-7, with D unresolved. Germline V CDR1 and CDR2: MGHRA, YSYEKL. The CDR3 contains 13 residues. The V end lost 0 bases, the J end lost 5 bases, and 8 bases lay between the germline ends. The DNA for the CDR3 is TGCGCCAGCAGCCAAGAAAAGTTCCACGAGCAGTACTTC. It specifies CASSQEKFHEQYF.

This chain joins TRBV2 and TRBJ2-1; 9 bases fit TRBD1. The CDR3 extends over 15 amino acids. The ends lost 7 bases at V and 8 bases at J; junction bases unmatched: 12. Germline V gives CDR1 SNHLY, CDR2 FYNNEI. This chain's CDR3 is CASTPGQGIYDEQFF. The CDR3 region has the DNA TGTGCCAGCACCCCGGGACAGGGTATTTACGATGAGCAGTTCTTC.

The CDR3 is CASRVRGGPDTQYF. The CDR3 nucleotides are TGTGCCAGCAGGGTCAGGGGTGGACCAGATACGCAGTATTTT. This chain links TRBV27 with TRBJ2-3, with a tentative D call TRBD1 (6 bases). Germline values: CDR1 MNHEY, CDR2 SMNVEV (reference sequence). The germline V and J ends were trimmed by 6 bases and 4 bases, with 14 bases remaining between them. The CDR3 length is 14 residues.

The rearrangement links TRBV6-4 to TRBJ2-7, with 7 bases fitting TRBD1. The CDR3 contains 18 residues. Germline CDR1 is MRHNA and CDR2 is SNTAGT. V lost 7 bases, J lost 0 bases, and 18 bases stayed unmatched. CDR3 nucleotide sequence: TGTGCCAGCAACCTAGCCTCTGAAGAACAGGGGATCTCCTACGAGCAGTACTTC. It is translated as CASNLASEEQGISYEQYF.

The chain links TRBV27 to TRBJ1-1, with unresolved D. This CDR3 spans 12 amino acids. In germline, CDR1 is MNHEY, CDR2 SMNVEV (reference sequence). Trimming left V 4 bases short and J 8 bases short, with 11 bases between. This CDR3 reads CASSYPGREAFF. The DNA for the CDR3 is TGTGCCAGCAGTTACCCGGGCCGAGAAGCTTTCTTT.

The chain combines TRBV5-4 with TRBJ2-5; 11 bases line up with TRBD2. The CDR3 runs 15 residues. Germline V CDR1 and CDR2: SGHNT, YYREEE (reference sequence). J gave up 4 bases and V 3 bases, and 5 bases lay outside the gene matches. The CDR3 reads CASSSTSGTGETQYF. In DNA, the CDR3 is TGTGCCAGCAGCTCGACTAGCGGGACGGGAGAGACCCAGTACTTC.

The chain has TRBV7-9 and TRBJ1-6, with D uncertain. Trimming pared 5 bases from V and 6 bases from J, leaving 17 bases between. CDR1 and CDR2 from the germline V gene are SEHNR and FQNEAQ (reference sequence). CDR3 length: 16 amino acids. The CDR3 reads CASSPVLTGGNSPLHF. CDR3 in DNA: TGTGCCAGCAGCCCCGTCCTGACGGGAGGTAATTCACCCCTCCACTTT.